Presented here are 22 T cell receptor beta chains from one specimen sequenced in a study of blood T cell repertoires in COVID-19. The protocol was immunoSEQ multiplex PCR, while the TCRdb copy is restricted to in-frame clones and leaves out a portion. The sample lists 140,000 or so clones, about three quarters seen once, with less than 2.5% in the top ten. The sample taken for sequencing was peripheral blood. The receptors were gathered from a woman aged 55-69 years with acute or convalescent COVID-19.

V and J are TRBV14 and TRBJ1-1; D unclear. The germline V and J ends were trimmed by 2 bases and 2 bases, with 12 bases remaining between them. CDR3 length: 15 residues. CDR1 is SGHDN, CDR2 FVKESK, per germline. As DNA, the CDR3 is TGTGCCAGCAGCCAATGGGTCGACACTAACACTGAAGCTTTCTTT. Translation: CASSQWVDTNTEAFF.

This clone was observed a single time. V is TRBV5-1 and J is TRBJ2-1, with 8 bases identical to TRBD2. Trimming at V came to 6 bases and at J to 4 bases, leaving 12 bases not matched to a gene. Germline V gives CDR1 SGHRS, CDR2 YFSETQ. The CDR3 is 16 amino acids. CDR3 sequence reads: CASTAGGSGTYNEQFF. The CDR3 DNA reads TGCGCCAGCACCGCGGGGGGTAGCGGGACTTACAATGAGCAGTTCTTC.

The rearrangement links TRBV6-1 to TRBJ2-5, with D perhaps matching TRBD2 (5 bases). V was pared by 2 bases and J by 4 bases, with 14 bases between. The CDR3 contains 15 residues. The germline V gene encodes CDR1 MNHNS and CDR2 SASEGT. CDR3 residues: CASSERRGLGETQYF. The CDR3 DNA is TGTGCCAGCAGTGAAAGAAGAGGGTTAGGAGAGACCCAGTACTTC.

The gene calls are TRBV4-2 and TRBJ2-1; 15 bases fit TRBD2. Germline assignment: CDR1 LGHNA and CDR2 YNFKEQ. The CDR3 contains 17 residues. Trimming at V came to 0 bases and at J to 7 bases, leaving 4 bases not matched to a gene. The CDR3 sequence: CASSQDAGTSGRNEQFF. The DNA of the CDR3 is TGTGCCAGCAGCCAAGACGCCGGGACTAGCGGGAGGAATGAGCAGTTCTTC.

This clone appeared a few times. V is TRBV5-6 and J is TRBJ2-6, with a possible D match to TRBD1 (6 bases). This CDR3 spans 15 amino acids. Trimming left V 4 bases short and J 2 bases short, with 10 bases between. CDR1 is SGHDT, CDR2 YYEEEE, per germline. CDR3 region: CASSDPGAGANVLTF. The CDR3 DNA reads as TGTGCCAGCAGCGACCCAGGGGCTGGGGCCAACGTCCTGACTTTC.

The DNA for the CDR3 is TGTGCCAGCAGTTTGGGCAGGGCAAACACCATATATTTT. Amino acids: CASSLGRANTIYF. The V call is TRBV12-3 or TRBV12-4, the J call TRBJ1-3; D might be TRBD1 (5 bases). Deletions cut 3 bases from V and 6 bases from J, with 9 bases between. The CDR3 covers 13 residues.

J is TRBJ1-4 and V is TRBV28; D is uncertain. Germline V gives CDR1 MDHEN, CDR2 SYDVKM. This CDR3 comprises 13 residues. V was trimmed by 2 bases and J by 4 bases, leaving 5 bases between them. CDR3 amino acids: CASSLPHNEKLFF. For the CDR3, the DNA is TGTGCCAGCAGTTTACCCCATAATGAAAAACTGTTTTTT.

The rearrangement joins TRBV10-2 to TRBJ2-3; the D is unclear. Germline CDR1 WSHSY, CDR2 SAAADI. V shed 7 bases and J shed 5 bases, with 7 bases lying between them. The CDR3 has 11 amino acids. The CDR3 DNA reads TGCGCCAGCACGGAGTTAGATACGCAGTATTTT. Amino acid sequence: CASTELDTQYF.

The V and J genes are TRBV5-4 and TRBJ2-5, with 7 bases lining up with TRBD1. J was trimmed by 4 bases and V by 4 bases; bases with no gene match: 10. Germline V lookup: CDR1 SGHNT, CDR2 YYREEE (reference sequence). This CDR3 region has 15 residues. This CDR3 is CASSPPGRGLETQYF. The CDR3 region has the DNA TGTGCCAGCAGCCCGCCGGGTAGGGGGCTAGAGACCCAGTACTTC.

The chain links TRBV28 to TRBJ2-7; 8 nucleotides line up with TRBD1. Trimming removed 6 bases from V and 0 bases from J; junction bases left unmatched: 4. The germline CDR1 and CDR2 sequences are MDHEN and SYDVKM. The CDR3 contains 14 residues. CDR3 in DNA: TGTGCCAGCAGCTCCACAGGGGGCTCCTACGAGCAGTACTTC. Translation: CASSSTGGSYEQYF.

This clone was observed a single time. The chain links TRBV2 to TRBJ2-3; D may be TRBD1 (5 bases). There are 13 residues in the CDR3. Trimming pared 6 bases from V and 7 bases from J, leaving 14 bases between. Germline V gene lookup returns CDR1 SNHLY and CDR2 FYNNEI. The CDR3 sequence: CASRDRQFYTQYF. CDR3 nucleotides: TGTGCCAGCAGGGATCGACAGTTCTATACGCAGTATTTT.

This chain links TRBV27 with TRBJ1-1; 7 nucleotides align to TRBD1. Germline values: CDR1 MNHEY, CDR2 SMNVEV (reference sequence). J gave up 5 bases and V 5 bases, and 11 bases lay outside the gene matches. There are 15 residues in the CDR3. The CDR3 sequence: CASSPRDRVLTEAFF. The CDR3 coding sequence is TGTGCCAGCAGTCCCCGAGACAGGGTATTAACTGAAGCTTTCTTT.

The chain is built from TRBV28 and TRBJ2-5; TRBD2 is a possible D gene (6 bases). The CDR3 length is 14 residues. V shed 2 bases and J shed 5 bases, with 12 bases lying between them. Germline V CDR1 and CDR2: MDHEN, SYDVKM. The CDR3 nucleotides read TGTGCCAGCAGTTTAGACGGGAGCGGGGAGACCCAGTACTTC. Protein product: CASSLDGSGETQYF.

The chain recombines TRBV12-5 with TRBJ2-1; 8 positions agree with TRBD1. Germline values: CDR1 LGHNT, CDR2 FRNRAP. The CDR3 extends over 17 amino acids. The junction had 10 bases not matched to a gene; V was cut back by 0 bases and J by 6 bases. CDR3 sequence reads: CASGLVQGVRKVNEQFF. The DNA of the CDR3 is TGTGCTAGTGGTTTGGTACAGGGGGTACGGAAGGTCAATGAGCAGTTCTTC.

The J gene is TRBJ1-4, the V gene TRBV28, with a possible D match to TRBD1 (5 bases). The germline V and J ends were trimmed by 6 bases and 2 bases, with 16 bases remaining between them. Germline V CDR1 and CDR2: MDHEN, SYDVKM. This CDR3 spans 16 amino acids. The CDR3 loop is CASSATGLVTNEKLFF. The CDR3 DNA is TGTGCCAGCAGCGCAACAGGATTAGTCACTAATGAAAAACTGTTTTTT.

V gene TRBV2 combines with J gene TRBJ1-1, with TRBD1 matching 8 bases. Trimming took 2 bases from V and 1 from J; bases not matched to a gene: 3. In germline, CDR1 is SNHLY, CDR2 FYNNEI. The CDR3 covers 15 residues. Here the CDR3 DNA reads TGTGCCAGCAGTGAAAGGACAGGGAGGAACACTGAAGCTTTCTTT. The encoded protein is CASSERTGRNTEAFF. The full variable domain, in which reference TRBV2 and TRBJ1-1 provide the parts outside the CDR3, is EPEVTQTPSHQVTQMGQEVILRCVPISNHLYFYWYRQILGQKVEFLVSFYNNEISEKSEIFDDQFSVERPDGSNFTLKIRSTKLEDSAMYFCASSERTGRNTEAFFGQGTRLTVV.

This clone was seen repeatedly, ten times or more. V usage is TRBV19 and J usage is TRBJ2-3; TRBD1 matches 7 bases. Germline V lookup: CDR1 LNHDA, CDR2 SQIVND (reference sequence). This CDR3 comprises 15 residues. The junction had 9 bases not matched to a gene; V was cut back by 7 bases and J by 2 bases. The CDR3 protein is CASKDYRGSTDTQYF. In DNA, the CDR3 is TGTGCCAGTAAAGATTACAGGGGTTCCACAGATACGCAGTATTTT.

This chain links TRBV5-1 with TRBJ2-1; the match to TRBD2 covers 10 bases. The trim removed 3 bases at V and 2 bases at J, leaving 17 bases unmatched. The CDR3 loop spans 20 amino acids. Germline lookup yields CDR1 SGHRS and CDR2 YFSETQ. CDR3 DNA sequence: TGCGCCAGCAGCTGGCCCCGGGTTGCTAGCGGGAGAGGGACCTACAATGAGCAGTTCTTC. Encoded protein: CASSWPRVASGRGTYNEQFF.

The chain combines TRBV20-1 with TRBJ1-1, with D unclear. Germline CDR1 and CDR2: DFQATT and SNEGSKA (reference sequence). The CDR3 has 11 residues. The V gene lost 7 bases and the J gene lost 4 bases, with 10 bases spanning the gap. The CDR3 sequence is CSGMEVTEAFF. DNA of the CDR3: TGCAGTGGGATGGAGGTCACTGAAGCTTTCTTT.

The CDR3 sequence is CASREREGGTEAFF. CDR3 DNA: TGTGCCAGCAGGGAAAGGGAAGGGGGCACTGAAGCTTTCTTT. The rearrangement uses TRBV2 and TRBJ1-1; tentatively, D is TRBD1 (6 bases). Trimming removed 6 bases from V and 4 bases from J, with 15 bases in between. CDR1 is SNHLY, CDR2 FYNNEI, per germline. This CDR3 comprises 14 residues. Full variable domain (remainder filled in from reference TRBV2 and TRBJ1-1): EPEVTQTPSHQVTQMGQEVILRCVPISNHLYFYWYRQILGQKVEFLVSFYNNEISEKSEIFDDQFSVERPDGSNFTLKIRSTKLEDSAMYFCASREREGGTEAFFGQGTRLTVV.

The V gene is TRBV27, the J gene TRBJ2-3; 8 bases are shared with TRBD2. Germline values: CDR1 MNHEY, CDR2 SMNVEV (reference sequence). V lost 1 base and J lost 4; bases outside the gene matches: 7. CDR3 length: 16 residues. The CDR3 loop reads CASSLYSGGPADTQYF. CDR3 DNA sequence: TGTGCCAGCAGTTTATACTCGGGAGGGCCCGCAGATACGCAGTATTTT.

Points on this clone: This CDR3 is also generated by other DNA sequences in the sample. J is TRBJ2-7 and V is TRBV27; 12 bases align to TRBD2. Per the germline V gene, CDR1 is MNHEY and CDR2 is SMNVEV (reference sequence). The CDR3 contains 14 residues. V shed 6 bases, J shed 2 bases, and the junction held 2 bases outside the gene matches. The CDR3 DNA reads TGTGCCAGCAGCTGGACTAGCGGGGCCTACGAGCAGTACTTC. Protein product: CASSWTSGAYEQYF.